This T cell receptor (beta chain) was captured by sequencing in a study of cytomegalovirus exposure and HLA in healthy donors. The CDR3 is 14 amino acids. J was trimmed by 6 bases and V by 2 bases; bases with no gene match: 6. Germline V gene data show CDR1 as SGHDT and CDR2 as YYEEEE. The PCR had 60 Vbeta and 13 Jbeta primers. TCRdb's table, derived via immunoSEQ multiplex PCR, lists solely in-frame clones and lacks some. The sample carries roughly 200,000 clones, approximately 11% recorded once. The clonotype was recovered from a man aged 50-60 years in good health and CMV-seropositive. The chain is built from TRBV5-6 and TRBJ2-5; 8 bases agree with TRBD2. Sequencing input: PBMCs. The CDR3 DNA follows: TGTGCCAGCAGCTTAGGACTAGCATGGAAGACCCAGTACTTC. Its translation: CASSLGLAWKTQYF.